This TCR beta chain was profiled in a study of T cells after yellow fever vaccination. Broader study findings: Some clonotypes, a small share, were shared between CD4 and CD8 compartments.

Trimming pared 8 bases from V and 3 bases from J, leaving 14 bases between. The CDR3 has 14 amino acids. Per germline, CDR1 SGHTA and CDR2 FQGNSA. As TCR cDNA was made by 5'RACE template switching, a universal primer site and UMIs were added. Each CDR3 protein is one row after TCRdb ran MiXCR on the 5' RACE reads. This sample has around 70,000 distinct CDR3 sequences, with approximately 7% found just once. This clonotype has just a few counts. No antigen is known for it. The sequence was obtained from a man younger than 35 who received the YFV17D yellow fever vaccine. Sequencing used CD8+ T cells sorted from PBMCs, obtained 4 to 5 days after the first yellow fever vaccination. The chain couples TRBV7-2 to TRBJ2-1, with D possibly being TRBD2 (6 bases). CDR3 nucleotide sequence: TGTGCCAGCGCTGGGGGGTCGCGCTACAATGAGCAGTTCTTC. Translating gives CASAGGSRYNEQFF.